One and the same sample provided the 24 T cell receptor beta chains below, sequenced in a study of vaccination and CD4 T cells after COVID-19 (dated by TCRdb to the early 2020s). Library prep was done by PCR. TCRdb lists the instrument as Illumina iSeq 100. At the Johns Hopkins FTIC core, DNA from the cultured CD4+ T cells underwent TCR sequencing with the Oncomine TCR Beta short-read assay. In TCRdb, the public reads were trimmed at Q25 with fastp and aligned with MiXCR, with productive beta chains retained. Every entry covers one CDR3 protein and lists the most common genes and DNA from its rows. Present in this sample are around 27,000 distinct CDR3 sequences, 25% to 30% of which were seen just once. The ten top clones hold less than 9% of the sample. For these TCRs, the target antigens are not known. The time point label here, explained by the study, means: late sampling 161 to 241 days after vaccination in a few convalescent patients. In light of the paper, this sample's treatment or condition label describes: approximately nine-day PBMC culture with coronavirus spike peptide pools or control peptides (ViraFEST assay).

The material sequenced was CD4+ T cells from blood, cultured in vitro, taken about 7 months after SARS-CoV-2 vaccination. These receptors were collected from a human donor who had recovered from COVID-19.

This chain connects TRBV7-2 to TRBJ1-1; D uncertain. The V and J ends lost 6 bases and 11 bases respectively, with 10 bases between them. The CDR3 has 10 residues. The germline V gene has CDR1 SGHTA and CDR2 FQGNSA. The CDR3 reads CASSTNAAFF. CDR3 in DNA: TGTGCCAGCAGTACTAACGCCGCTTTCTTT.

The CDR3 DNA reads as TGCAGTGCTAGGCCGGGGGGGGCTGGCTATGGCTACACCTTC. Its translation is CSARPGGAGYGYTF. The gene calls are TRBV20-1 and TRBJ1-2; the D gene is possibly TRBD1 (6 bases). The germline V and J ends were trimmed by 3 bases and 4 bases, with 15 bases remaining between them. The CDR3 sequence is 14 residues long. Germline-derived CDR1 and CDR2 are DFQATT and SNEGSKA (reference sequence).

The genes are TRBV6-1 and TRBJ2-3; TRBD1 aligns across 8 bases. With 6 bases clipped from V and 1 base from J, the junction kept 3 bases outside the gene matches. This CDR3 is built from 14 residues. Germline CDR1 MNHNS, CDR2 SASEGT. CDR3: CASSRGLRTDTQYF. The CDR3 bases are TGTGCCAGCAGCAGGGGGCTCCGCACAGATACGCAGTATTTT.

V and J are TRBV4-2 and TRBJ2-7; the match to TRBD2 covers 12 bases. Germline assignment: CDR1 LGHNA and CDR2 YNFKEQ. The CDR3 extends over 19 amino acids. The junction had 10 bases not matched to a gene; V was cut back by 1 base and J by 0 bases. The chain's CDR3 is CASSQANGLAGWGSYEQYF. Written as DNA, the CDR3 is TGTGCCAGCAGCCAAGCCAACGGACTAGCGGGGTGGGGCTCCTACGAGCAGTACTTC.

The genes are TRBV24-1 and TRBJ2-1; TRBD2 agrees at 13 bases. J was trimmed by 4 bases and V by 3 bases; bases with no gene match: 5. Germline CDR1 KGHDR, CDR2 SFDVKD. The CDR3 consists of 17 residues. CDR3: CATSDTRTSGSYNEQFF. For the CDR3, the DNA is TGTGCCACCAGTGATACCCGGACTAGCGGGAGTTACAATGAGCAGTTCTTC.

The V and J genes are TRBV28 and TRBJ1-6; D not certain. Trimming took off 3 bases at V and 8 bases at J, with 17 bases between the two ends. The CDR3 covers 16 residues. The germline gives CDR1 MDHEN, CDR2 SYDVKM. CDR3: CASSFARGSFDSPLHF. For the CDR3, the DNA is TGTGCCAGCAGTTTCGCCCGGGGATCCTTCGATTCACCCCTCCACTTT.

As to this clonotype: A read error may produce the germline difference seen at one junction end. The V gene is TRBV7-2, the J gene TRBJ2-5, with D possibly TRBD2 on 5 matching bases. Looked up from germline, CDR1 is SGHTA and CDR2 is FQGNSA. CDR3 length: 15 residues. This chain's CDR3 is CVSSLVATTQETQYF. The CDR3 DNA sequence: TGTGTCAGCAGCTTAGTAGCGACTACCCAAGAGACCCAGTACTTC.

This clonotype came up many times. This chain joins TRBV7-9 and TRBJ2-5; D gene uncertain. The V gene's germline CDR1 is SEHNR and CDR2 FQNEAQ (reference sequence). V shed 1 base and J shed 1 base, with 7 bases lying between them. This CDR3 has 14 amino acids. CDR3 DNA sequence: TGTGCCAGCAGCTTAGGACGGCTCCAAGAGACCCAGTACTTC. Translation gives CASSLGRLQETQYF.

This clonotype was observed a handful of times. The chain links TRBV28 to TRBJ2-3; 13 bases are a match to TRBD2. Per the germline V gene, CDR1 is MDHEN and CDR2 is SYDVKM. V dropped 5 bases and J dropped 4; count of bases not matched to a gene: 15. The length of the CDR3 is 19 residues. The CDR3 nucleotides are TGTGCCAGCAGTACCAGGTCCCCCACTAGCGGGAGGGGGGCAGATACGCAGTATTTT. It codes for CASSTRSPTSGRGADTQYF.

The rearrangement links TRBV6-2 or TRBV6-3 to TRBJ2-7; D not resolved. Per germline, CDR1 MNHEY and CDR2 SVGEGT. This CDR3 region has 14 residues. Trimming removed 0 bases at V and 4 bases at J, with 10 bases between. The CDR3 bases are TGTGCCAGCAGTTACTCGATCTTGTCTTACGAGCAGTACTTC. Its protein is CASSYSILSYEQYF.

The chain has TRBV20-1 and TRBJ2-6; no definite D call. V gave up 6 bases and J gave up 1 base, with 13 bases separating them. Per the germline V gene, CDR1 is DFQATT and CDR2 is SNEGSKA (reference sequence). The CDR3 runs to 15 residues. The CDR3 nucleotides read TGCAGTGCCTTCCTGGAGCAATCTGGGGCCAACGTCCTGACTTTC. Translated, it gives CSAFLEQSGANVLTF.

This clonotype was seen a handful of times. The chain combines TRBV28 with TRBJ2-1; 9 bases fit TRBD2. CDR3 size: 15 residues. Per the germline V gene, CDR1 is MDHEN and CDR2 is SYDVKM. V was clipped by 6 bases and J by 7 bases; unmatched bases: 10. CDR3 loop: CASSPGTSNINEQFF. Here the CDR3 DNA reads TGTGCCAGCAGCCCCGGGACTAGCAACATTAATGAGCAGTTCTTC.

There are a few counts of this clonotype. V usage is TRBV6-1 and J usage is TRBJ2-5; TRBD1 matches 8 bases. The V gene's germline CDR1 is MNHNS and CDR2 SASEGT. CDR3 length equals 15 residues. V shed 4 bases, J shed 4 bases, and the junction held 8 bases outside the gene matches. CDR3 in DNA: TGTGCCAGCAGTGCAAGACAGGGGTTTGGAGAGACCCAGTACTTC. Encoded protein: CASSARQGFGETQYF.

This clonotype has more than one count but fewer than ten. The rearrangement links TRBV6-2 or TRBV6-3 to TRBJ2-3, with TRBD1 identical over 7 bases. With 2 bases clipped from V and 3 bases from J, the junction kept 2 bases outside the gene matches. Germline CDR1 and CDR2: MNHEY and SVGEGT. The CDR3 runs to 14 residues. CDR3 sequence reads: CASSYRQGTDTQYF. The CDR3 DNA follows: TGTGCCAGCAGTTACCGACAGGGAACAGATACGCAGTATTTT.

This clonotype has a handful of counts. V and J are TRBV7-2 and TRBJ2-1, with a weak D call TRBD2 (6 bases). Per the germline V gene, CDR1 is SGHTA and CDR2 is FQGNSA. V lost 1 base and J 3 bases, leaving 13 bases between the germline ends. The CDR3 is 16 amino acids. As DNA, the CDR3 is TGTGCCAGCAGCTTAGAGCCTAGCGTCGGCTACAATGAGCAGTTCTTC. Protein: CASSLEPSVGYNEQFF.

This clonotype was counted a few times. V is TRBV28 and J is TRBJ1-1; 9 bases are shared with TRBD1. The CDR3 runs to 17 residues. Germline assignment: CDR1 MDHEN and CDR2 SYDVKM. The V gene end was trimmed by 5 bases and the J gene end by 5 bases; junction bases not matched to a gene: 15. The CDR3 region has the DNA TGTGCCAGCAGTACCGACATCTCCCGGGACAGGGTAACTGAAGCTTTCTTT. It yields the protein CASSTDISRDRVTEAFF.

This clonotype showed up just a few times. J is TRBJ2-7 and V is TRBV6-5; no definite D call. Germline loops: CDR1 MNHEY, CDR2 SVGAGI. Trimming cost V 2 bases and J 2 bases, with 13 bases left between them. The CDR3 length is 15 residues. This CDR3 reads CASSYGSRVPYEQYF. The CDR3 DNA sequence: TGTGCCAGCAGTTACGGAAGTCGGGTCCCCTACGAGCAGTACTTC.

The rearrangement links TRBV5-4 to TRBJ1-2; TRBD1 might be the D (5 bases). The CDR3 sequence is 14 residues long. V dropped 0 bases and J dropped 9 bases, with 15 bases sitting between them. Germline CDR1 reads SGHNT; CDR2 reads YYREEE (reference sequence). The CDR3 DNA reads TGTGCCAGCAGCTTGGGCAGGGAAGTACGAAGCTACACCTTC. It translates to CASSLGREVRSYTF.

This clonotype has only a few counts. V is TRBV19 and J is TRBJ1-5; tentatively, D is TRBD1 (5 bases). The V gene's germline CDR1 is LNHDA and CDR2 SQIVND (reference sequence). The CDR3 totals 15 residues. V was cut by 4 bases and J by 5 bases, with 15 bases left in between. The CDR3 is CASSTRGRVDQPQHF. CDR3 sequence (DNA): TGTGCCAGTAGTACCCGGGGGAGGGTGGATCAGCCCCAGCATTTT.

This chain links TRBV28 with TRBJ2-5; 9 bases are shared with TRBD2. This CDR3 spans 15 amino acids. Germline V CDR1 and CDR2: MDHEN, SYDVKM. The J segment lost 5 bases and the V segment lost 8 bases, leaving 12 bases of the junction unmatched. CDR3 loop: CASASGGRGGETQYF. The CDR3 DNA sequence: TGTGCCAGCGCGTCGGGCGGGAGGGGTGGTGAGACCCAGTACTTC. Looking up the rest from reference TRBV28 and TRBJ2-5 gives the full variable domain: DVKVTQSSRYLVKRTGEKVFLECVQDMDHENMFWYRQDPGLGLRLIYFSYDVKMKEKGDIPEGYSVSREKKERFSLILESASTNQTSMYLCASASGGRGGETQYFGPGTRLLVL.

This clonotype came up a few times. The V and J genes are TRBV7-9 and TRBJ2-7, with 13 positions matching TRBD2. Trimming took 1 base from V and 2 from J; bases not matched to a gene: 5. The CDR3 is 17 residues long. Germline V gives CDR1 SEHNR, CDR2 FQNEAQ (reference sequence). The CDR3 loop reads CASSLGLAGGPAYEQYF. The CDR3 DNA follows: TGTGCCAGCAGCTTAGGACTAGCGGGAGGACCAGCCTACGAGCAGTACTTC.

For the CDR3, the DNA is TGCAGTGCTTCATCCCCGGGACAGGGTTTCGGAGAGACCCAGTACTTC. As protein: CSASSPGQGFGETQYF. The chain employs TRBV20-1 and TRBJ2-5; 9 positions match TRBD1. This CDR3 comprises 16 residues. CDR1 DFQATT and CDR2 SNEGSKA come from the germline V gene (reference sequence). V was pared by 5 bases and J by 4 bases, with 14 bases of the junction left unmatched.

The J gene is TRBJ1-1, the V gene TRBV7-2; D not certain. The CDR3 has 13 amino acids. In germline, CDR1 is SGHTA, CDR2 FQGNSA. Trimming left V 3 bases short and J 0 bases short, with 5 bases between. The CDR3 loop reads CASSFRMNTEAFF. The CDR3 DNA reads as TGTGCCAGCAGCTTCAGAATGAACACTGAAGCTTTCTTT.

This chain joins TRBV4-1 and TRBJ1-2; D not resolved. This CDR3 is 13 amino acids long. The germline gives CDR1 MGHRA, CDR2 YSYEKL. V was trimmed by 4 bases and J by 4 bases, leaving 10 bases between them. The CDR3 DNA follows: TGCGCCAGCAGCCGGAATCCTAGCTATGGCTACACCTTC. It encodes CASSRNPSYGYTF.